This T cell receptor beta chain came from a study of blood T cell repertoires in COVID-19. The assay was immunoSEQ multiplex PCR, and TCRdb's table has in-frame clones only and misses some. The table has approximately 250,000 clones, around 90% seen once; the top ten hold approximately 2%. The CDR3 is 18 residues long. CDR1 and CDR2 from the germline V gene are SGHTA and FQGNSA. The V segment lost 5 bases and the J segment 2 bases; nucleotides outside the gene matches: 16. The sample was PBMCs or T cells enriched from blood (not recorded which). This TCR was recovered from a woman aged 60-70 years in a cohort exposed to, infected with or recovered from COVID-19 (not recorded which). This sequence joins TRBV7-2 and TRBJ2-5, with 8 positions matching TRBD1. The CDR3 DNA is TGTGCCAGCAGCATCCGATCTTTCGGACAGGGATTTCAAGAGACCCAGTACTTC. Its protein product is CASSIRSFGQGFQETQYF.